This T cell receptor (beta chain) was identified during a study of T cell responses to AZD1222 COVID-19 vaccine. There are 16 residues in the CDR3. V was clipped by 9 bases and J by 1 base, with 18 bases between them. Looked up from germline, CDR1 is LNHDA and CDR2 is SQIVND (reference sequence). Generated by immunoSEQ multiplex PCR, the TCRdb table keeps only in-frame clones and is missing some. The sample holds around 100,000 clones, 80% to 85% seen once. This clonotype was obtained from an adult in good health. The sample in question was peripheral blood, obtained on day 0 of AZD1222 vaccination. The chain joins TRBV19 to TRBJ2-2, with D tentatively TRBD1 or TRBD2 (5 bases each). The CDR3 nucleotides read TGTGCCAGCACGGGGCTTGGCAGAAAGAACACCGGGGAGCTGTTTTTT. It is translated as CASTGLGRKNTGELFF. Full variable domain (missing parts from reference TRBV19 and TRBJ2-2): DGGITQSPKYLFRKEGQNVTLSCEQNLNHDAMYWYRQDPGQGLRLIYYSQIVNDFQKGDIAEGYSVSREKKESFPLTVTSAQKNPTAFYLCASTGLGRKNTGELFFGEGSRLTVL.